Shown below are 2 T cell receptor beta chains from a single sample sequenced in a study of response to subunit inactivated influenza vaccine. From the RT-PCR reads, TCRdb called clonotypes with MiXCR, one entry per CDR3 protein. The table shows 400,000 to 650,000 distinct CDR3 sequences, with approximately 6.9% occurring only once. Sequenced material: PBMCs from blood, taken 23 to 25 months after vaccination. These receptors were taken from a man between 50 and 69 years old who received an inactivated influenza vaccine.

The V gene is TRBV20-1, the J gene TRBJ2-1; 8 positions match TRBD2. The germline gives CDR1 DFQATT, CDR2 SNEGSKA (reference sequence). The CDR3 consists of 15 residues. The J segment lost 0 bases and the V segment lost 5 bases, leaving 6 bases of the junction unmatched. The CDR3 DNA is TGCAGTGCTCCCGGGGGGGGAAGCTCCTACAATGAGCAGTTCTTC. Encoded protein: CSAPGGGSSYNEQFF.

This clonotype was observed a handful of times. The V call is TRBV11-1, the J call TRBJ1-1, with D perhaps matching TRBD1 (5 bases). The V gene's germline CDR1 is SGHAT and CDR2 FQDESV (reference sequence). CDR3 length: 14 residues. V lost 1 base to trimming and J lost 4 bases, with 10 bases between them. The CDR3 sequence is CASSLVRTSTEAFF. DNA for the CDR3: TGTGCCAGCAGCTTAGTTCGGACAAGCACTGAAGCTTTCTTT.